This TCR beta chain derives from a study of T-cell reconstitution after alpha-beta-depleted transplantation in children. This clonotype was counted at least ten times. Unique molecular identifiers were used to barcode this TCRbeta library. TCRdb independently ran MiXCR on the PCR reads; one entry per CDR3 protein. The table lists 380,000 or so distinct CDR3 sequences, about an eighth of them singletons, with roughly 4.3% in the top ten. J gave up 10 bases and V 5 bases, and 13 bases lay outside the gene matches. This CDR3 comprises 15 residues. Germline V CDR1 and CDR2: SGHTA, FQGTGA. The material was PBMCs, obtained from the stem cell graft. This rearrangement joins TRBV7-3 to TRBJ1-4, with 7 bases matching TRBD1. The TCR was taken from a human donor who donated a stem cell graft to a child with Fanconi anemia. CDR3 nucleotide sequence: TGTGCCAGCAGCCTCTACAGGGGAGTAGTCGGAAAACTGTTTTTT. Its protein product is CASSLYRGVVGKLFF.